The sequence of this T cell receptor (beta chain) was determined in a study of OX40 agonist ivuxolimab in advanced cancers. Study-wide background: The patients received ivuxolimab by intravenous route every 2 weeks at 0.01 to 10 mg/kg.

CDR3 size: 13 residues. V shed 0 bases and J 9 bases; nucleotides not matched to a gene: 4. The V gene's germline CDR1 is LNHNV and CDR2 YYDKDF (reference sequence). As for this clone: Its matching antigen is unknown.

The repertoire was sequenced with immunoSEQ multiplex PCR; TCRdb's copy has only in-frame clones and lacks some. The repertoire holds approximately 89,000 clones, 80% to 90% seen once, with just over 0.3% in the top ten. Broader study findings: Average numbers of expanded clones were greater in CD8+ T cells than in CD4+.

The source of this sequence is an adult with an advanced solid tumor such as melanoma, head and neck, liver or kidney cancer. The rearrangement links TRBV15 to TRBJ2-5; 7 bases map to TRBD2. The sample consisted of CD4+ or CD8+ T cells sorted from blood, taken in a trial of the OX40 agonist ivuxolimab. The chain's CDR3 is CATSRDWGGAQYF. In DNA, the CDR3 is TGTGCCACCAGCAGAGATTGGGGGGGGGCCCAGTACTTC. Together with reference TRBV15 and TRBJ2-5, the CDR3 gives the full variable domain: DAMVIQNPRYQVTQFGKPVTLSCSQTLNHNVMYWYQQKSSQAPKLLFHYYDKDFNNEADTPDNFQSRRPNTSFCFLDIRSPGLGDTAMYLCATSRDWGGAQYFGPGTRLLVL.